These 15 T cell receptor beta chains originate from one sample sequenced in a study of shared clonotypes between healthy human individuals (TCRdb year 2020). CD8 naive samples were obtained by positive selection for CCR7 among CD45RO-negative cells, yielding a CD45RA+CCR7+ population from which TemRA cells were excluded. Preparation of the library involved the immunoSEQ multiplex PCR assay. TCRdb took over this immuneACCESS table, retaining in-frame rearrangements with V and J assigned. Such tables are incomplete; in checked studies, under half of the missing clones stem from an unresolved V gene, and the remainder is unexplained. The sample includes under 2,000,000 clones, with about 95% observed a single time. Around 1.2% of the sample lies in the top ten. The material sequenced was naive CD8+ T cells sorted from blood. This specimen's cell subset or site label, interpreted: CD45RA+CCR7+. The source is a man aged 18-30 years in good health.

This sequence joins TRBV18 and TRBJ1-2, with D possibly being TRBD1 (5 bases). The CDR3 length is 15 residues. V lost 0 bases and J 3 bases, leaving 11 bases between the germline ends. The V gene's germline CDR1 is KGHSH and CDR2 LQKENI. Here the CDR3 reads CASSPPGVGYYGYTF. DNA for the CDR3: TGTGCCAGCTCACCACCGGGGGTAGGGTACTATGGCTACACCTTC.

J is TRBJ2-1 and V is TRBV2; D ambiguous. Germline values: CDR1 SNHLY, CDR2 FYNNEI. Trimming pared 5 bases from V and 12 bases from J, leaving 20 bases between. The CDR3 is 14 amino acids. CDR3 sequence: CASSPLRTADGQFF. CDR3 coding DNA: TGTGCCAGCAGTCCTCTACGGACCGCAGATGGGCAGTTCTTC. The full variable domain, with the rest looked up from reference TRBV2 and TRBJ2-1, is EPEVTQTPSHQVTQMGQEVILRCVPISNHLYFYWYRQILGQKVEFLVSFYNNEISEKSEIFDDQFSVERPDGSNFTLKIRSTKLEDSAMYFCASSPLRTADGQFFGPGTRLTVL.

The chain links TRBV9 to TRBJ2-7; D is unclear. CDR3 length: 15 residues. Germline values: CDR1 SGDLS, CDR2 YYNGEE. Trimming removed 0 bases at V and 6 bases at J, with 16 bases between. As DNA, the CDR3 is TGTGCCAGCAGCGTAGGGTCCGTTTTCCCCAGCGAGCAGTACTTC. Its protein product is CASSVGSVFPSEQYF.

This clone occurred a few times. The V gene is TRBV7-6, the J gene TRBJ2-7, with 9 bases that match TRBD1. Germline V gene sequence: CDR1 SGHVS, CDR2 FNYEAQ. The J segment lost 2 bases and the V segment lost 5 bases, leaving 4 bases of the junction unmatched. This CDR3 is built from 14 residues. DNA of the CDR3: TGTGCCAGCAGCCCCCGGGACAGGGCCTACGAGCAGTACTTC. Its translation is CASSPRDRAYEQYF.

This rearrangement joins TRBV19 to TRBJ1-5; 7 nucleotides align to TRBD1. Germline lookup yields CDR1 LNHDA and CDR2 SQIVND (reference sequence). The CDR3 totals 12 residues. The junction had 5 bases not matched to a gene; V was cut back by 5 bases and J by 10 bases. The CDR3 nucleotides read TGTGCCAGTAGTCTAAGGGGGCCACCCCAGCATTTT. Encoded protein: CASSLRGPPQHF.

This clone came up once. V and J are TRBV4-1 and TRBJ2-7; a possible D gene is TRBD1 (5 bases). The CDR3 extends over 15 amino acids. CDR1 MGHRA and CDR2 YSYEKL come from the germline V gene. The V end was cut by 0 bases, the J end by 6 bases, with 15 bases between. CDR3 in DNA: TGCGCCAGCAGCCAAGAGTTTCAGGGTTTCGGCGAGCAGTACTTC. It specifies CASSQEFQGFGEQYF.

This sequence joins TRBV21-1 and TRBJ2-7; the table's D call TRBD2 went unverified against the DNA. TRBV21-1 is labeled a pseudogene. The CDR3 consists of 12 residues. Written as DNA, the CDR3 is TGTGCCAGCAGCAGGGCCTCGGGAGAGCAGTACTTC. It is translated as CASSRASGEQYF.

The chain uses TRBV5-4 and TRBJ2-5; 8 bases line up with TRBD2. The CDR3 runs 17 residues. Germline values: CDR1 SGHNT, CDR2 YYREEE (reference sequence). V was pared by 2 bases and J by 2 bases, with 11 bases of the junction left unmatched. The CDR3 here is CASSFGPTSVTQETQYF. The CDR3 nucleotides are TGTGCCAGCAGCTTCGGACCGACTAGCGTGACGCAAGAGACCCAGTACTTC.

V and J are TRBV2 and TRBJ1-2; tentative D call: TRBD1 (6 bases). The CDR3 spans 14 residues. Germline-derived CDR1 and CDR2 are SNHLY and FYNNEI. V lost 7 bases and J lost 4, with 16 bases in between. CDR3 residues: CASTRQGPLYGYTF. In nucleotides, the CDR3 is TGTGCCAGCACGAGGCAGGGGCCCCTCTATGGCTACACCTTC.

This chain links TRBV4-1 with TRBJ1-4, with TRBD1 identical over 7 bases. This CDR3 spans 16 amino acids. Germline V gives CDR1 MGHRA, CDR2 YSYEKL. V shed 1 base, J shed 0 bases, and the junction held 2 bases outside the gene matches. The CDR3 bases are TGCGCCAGCAGCCAAGTCCAGGGGGCAACTAATGAAAAACTGTTTTTT. This translates into CASSQVQGATNEKLFF.

The V and J genes are TRBV9 and TRBJ1-3; D is unclear. There are 12 residues in the CDR3. Looked up from germline, CDR1 is SGDLS and CDR2 is YYNGEE. Trimming removed 2 bases from V and 6 bases from J, with 6 bases in between. The CDR3 DNA is TGTGCCAGCAGCGTTCTTACAAACACCATATATTTT. Translating it yields CASSVLTNTIYF.

The rearrangement links TRBV11-3 to TRBJ2-5; TRBD2 matches 7 bases. The CDR3 length is 14 residues. CDR1 SGHNT and CDR2 YENEEA come from the germline V gene. The V segment lost 2 bases and the J segment 3 bases; nucleotides outside the gene matches: 3. The CDR3 here is CASSLLGGKETQYF. The CDR3 nucleotides are TGTGCCAGCAGCTTATTGGGAGGGAAAGAGACCCAGTACTTC.

The chain employs TRBV4-1 and TRBJ2-5; D is perhaps TRBD1 or TRBD2 (7 bases each). The V gene lost 1 base and the J gene lost 9 bases, with 12 bases spanning the gap. The length of the CDR3 is 13 residues. Germline V gives CDR1 MGHRA, CDR2 YSYEKL. For the CDR3, the DNA is TGCGCCAGCAGCCAAGTTTCAGGGGGGGCCCAGTACTTC. Its protein is CASSQVSGGAQYF.

The chain combines TRBV20-1 with TRBJ2-7, with 8 positions matching TRBD1. CDR1 is DFQATT and CDR2 is SNEGSKA in the germline V gene (reference sequence). The CDR3 runs to 11 residues. The V and J ends lost 6 bases and 6 bases, in that order; junction bases with no gene match: 4. The CDR3 bases are TGCAGTGCCAGGACAGGGACCGAGCAGTACTTC. Encoded protein: CSARTGTEQYF.

Points on this clone: Distinct nucleotide sequences in the sample also encode this CDR3. This CDR3 reads CAWSGAGTEAFF. The CDR3 nucleotides are TGTGCCTGGAGTGGGGCCGGCACTGAAGCTTTCTTT. This sequence joins TRBV30 and TRBJ1-1; D is unclear. Trimming took 1 base from V and 4 from J, leaving 7 bases between them. The CDR3 length is 12 residues. From germline, CDR1 is GTSNPN and CDR2 SVGIG (reference sequence).